Each of the 10 T cell receptor beta chains below was sequenced from the same sample in a study of T-cell reconstitution after alpha-beta-depleted transplantation in children. Preparation of the TCRbeta library involved a method that used unique molecular identifiers. TCRdb processed the PCR reads anew with MiXCR; each CDR3 protein has one entry. This table holds some 250,000 distinct CDR3 sequences, around 11% found once. The specimen was PBMCs from the stem cell graft donor, collected from the stem cell graft. These TCRs come from a human donor who donated a stem cell graft to a child with acute lymphoblastic leukemia.

There are many counts of this clonotype. The chain links TRBV10-3 to TRBJ2-5; TRBD1 might be the D (6 bases). Trimming cost V 7 bases and J 2 bases, with 14 bases left between them. CDR1 is ENHRY and CDR2 is SYGVKD in the germline V gene. This CDR3 region has 14 residues. The CDR3 coding sequence is TGTGCCATCAACTCAGGACAGAAGCAAGAGACCCAGTACTTC. Translating it yields CAINSGQKQETQYF.

The chain recombines TRBV6-5 with TRBJ1-5; maybe TRBD1 (5 bases). This CDR3 contains 15 residues. The germline V gene encodes CDR1 MNHEY and CDR2 SVGAGI. V was cut by 6 bases and J by 1 base, with 13 bases left in between. The CDR3 DNA follows: TGTGCCAGCAGGGCGGGGGATAGAAGCAATCAGCCCCAGCATTTT. Protein product: CASRAGDRSNQPQHF.

V and J are TRBV10-3 and TRBJ2-7, with D unclear. This CDR3 region has 12 residues. Germline CDR1 ENHRY, CDR2 SYGVKD. Trimming took off 7 bases at V and 6 bases at J, with 13 bases between the two ends. The CDR3 nucleotides are TGTGCCATCACGAATGGGGTAGGCGAGCAGTACTTC. Translation gives CAITNGVGEQYF.

In this sample, this clonotype turned up many times. A junction end diverges from the germline sequence, so it may reflect a read error. The rearrangement links TRBV28 to TRBJ1-3; D unclear. From germline, CDR1 is MDHEN and CDR2 SYDVKM. This CDR3 region has 10 residues. CDR3 sequence (DNA): TGTGCCAGCGGTTTAGACACCATATATTTT. Translating gives CASGLDTIYF.

This clonotype showed up many times. The genes are TRBV12-3 or TRBV12-4 and TRBJ2-3, with 10 bases aligning to TRBD2. The V gene end was trimmed by 3 bases and the J gene end by 2 bases; junction bases not matched to a gene: 11. The CDR3 loop spans 18 amino acids. CDR3 nucleotides: TGTGCCAGCAGTTTGGGGCTAGCGGGAGACCAGGTCACAGATACGCAGTATTTT. Translated: CASSLGLAGDQVTDTQYF.

This clonotype has a count of ten or more. J is TRBJ2-7 and V is TRBV15; no reliable D call. The germline gives CDR1 LNHNV, CDR2 YYDKDF (reference sequence). V gave up 0 bases and J gave up 3 bases, with 6 bases separating them. This CDR3 comprises 13 residues. CDR3 nucleotides: TGTGCCACCAGCAGAGACGTTTTCTACGAGCAGTACTTC. Its translation: CATSRDVFYEQYF.

The DNA of the CDR3 is TGCGCCAGCAGCCAAGAAAGCAGATCCTATGGCTACACCTTC. Amino acid sequence: CASSQESRSYGYTF. The chain uses TRBV4-3 and TRBJ1-2; no firm D call. V dropped 0 bases and J dropped 4 bases, with 9 bases sitting between them. The germline gives CDR1 LGHNA, CDR2 YSLEER. The CDR3 runs to 14 residues.

This clonotype occurred once. The chain employs TRBV5-4 and TRBJ2-5; 7 bases line up with TRBD1. CDR1 is SGHNT and CDR2 is YYREEE in the germline V gene (reference sequence). There are 14 residues in the CDR3. The junction had 5 bases not matched to a gene; V was cut back by 2 bases and J by 4 bases. Written as DNA, the CDR3 is TGTGCCAGCAGCTTAGACAGGGTTTCAGAGACCCAGTACTTC. Its translation: CASSLDRVSETQYF.

This clonotype was picked up many times. The chain recombines TRBV29-1 with TRBJ1-1, with D maybe TRBD1 (6 bases). V lost 2 bases to trimming and J lost 1 base, with 17 bases between them. The CDR3 extends over 16 amino acids. CDR1 is SQVTM, CDR2 ANQGSEA, per germline. The CDR3 is CSVEHRSGTRNTEAFF. The CDR3 coding sequence is TGCAGCGTTGAACACCGATCCGGGACAAGGAACACTGAAGCTTTCTTT.

This clonotype was counted many times. The gene calls are TRBV12-5 and TRBJ1-1; a possible D gene is TRBD1 (5 bases). Trimming cost V 1 base and J 5 bases, with 20 bases left between them. Germline V gives CDR1 LGHNT, CDR2 FRNRAP. The CDR3 is made up of 17 amino acids. The CDR3 DNA follows: TGTGCTAGTGGTTTGGGAAGGGCGGTGGGGGTAAGAACTGAAGCTTTCTTT. Its protein product is CASGLGRAVGVRTEAFF.